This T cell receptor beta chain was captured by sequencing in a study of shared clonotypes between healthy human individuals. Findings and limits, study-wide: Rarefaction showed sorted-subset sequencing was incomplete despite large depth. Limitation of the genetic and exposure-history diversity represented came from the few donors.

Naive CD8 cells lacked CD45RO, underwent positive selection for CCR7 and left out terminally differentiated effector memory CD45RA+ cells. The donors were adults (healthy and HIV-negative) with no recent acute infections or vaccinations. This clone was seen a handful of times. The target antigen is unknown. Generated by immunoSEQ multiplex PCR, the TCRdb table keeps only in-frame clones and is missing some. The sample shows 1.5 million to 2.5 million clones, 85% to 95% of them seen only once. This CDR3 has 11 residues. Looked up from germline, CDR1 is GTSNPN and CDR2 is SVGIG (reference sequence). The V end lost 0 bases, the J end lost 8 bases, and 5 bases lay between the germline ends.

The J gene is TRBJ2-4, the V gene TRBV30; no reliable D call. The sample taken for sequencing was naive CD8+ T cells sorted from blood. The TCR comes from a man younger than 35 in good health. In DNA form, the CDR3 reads TGTGCCTGGAGTGTACAAGACATTCAGTACTTC. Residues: CAWSVQDIQYF.